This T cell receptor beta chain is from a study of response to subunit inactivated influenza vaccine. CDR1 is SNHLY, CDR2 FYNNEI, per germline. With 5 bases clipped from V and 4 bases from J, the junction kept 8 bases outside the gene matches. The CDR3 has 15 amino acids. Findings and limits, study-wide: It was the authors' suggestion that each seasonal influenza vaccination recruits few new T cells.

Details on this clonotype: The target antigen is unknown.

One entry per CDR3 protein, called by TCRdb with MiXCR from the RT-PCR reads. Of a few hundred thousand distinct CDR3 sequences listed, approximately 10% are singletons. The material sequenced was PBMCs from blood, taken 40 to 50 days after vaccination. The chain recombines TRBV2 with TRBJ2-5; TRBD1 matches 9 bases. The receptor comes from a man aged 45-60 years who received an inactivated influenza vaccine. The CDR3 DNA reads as TGTGCCAGCAGTTCCACAGGGGGCTCTCTAGAGACCCAGTACTTC. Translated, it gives CASSSTGGSLETQYF.